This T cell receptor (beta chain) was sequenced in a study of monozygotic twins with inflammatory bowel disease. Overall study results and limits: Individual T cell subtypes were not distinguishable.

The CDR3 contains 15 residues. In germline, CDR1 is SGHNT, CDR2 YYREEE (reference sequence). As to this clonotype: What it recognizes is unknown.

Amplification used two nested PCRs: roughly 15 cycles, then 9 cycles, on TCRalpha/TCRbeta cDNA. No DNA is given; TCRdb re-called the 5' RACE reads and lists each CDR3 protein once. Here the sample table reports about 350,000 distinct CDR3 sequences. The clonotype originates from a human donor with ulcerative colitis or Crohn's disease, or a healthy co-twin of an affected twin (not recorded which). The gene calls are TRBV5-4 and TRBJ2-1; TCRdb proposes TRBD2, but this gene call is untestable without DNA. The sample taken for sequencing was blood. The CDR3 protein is CASSSWDFKRDEQFF. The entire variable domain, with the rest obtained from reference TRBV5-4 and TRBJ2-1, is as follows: ETGVTQSPTHLIKTRGQQVTLRCSSQSGHNTVSWYQQALGQGPQFIFQYYREEENGRGNFPPRFSGLQFPNYSSELNVNALELDDSALYLCASSSWDFKRDEQFFGPGTRLTVL.